The clone carrying this TCR beta chain was detected only a few times. Its cognate antigen is unknown. Trimming removed 0 bases at V and 5 bases at J, with 11 bases between. CDR1 and CDR2 (germline): ENHRY, SYGVKD. This CDR3 is 16 amino acids long. TCRdb used MiXCR to reprocess the reads, holding one entry per CDR3 protein. The sample comprises 490,000 or so distinct CDR3 sequences, approximately 10% of which are singletons, and about a tenth rests with the top ten. This sample is drawn from a study of T cell repertoires in cytomegalovirus infection. The overall study: It was the public TCR beta signatures that indicated both CMV infection and matching HLA type.

Study-wide results and limits: In two of eight donors, the top clonotype was HLA-C-restricted CMV-specific. Cumulative public TCR beta family frequency identified carriers of CMV plus the relevant HLA.

The receptor was derived from a human donor in good health (CMV status not recorded). Some clones in this sample may be carry-over from other donors' samples. The specimen sequenced was PBMCs. The chain uses TRBV10-3 and TRBJ1-6, with D perhaps TRBD1 (6 bases). CDR3 DNA sequence: TGTGCCATCAGTGAGTCCGGGACAACCGATAATTCACCCCTCCACTTT. Translating gives CAISESGTTDNSPLHF.